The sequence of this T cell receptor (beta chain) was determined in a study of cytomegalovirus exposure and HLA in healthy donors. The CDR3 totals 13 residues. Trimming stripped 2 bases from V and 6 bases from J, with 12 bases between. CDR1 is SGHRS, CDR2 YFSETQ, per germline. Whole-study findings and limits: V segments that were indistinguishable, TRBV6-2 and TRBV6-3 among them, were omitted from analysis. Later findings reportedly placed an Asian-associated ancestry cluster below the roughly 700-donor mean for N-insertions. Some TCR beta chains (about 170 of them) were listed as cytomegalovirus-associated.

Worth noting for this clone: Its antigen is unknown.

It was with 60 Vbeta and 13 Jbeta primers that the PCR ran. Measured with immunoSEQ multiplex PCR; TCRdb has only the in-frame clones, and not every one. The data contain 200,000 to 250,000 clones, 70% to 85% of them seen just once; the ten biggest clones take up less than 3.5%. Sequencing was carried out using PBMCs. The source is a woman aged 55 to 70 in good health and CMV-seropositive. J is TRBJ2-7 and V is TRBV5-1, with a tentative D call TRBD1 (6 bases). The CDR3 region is CASSFNTRGEQYF. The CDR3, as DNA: TGCGCCAGCAGCTTTAACACCAGGGGCGAGCAGTACTTC. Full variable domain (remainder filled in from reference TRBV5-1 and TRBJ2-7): KAGVTQTPRYLIKTRGQQVTLSCSPISGHRSVSWYQQTPGQGLQFLFEYFSETQRNKGNFPGRFSGRQFSNSRSEMNVSTLELGDSALYLCASSFNTRGEQYFGPGTRLTVT.